This entry concerns a single T cell receptor (beta chain). The antigen is unknown. The method was immunoSEQ multiplex PCR; TCRdb's version includes in-frame clones alone and lacks a portion of them. The repertoire holds 550,000 to 650,000 clones, with roughly 96% as singletons. Naive CD8 cells, CD45RO-negative and positively selected for CCR7, excluded terminally differentiated effector memory CD45RA+ cells. The data originate from a study of shared clonotypes between healthy human individuals. Study-wide points: It was observed that roughly 4.8% of naive CD4 clonotypes were shared across several donors.

The CDR3 is 19 amino acids. The receptor was isolated from a woman aged 25 to 39 in good health. V is TRBV21-1 and J is TRBJ2-2; the D call of TRBD2 is as the table states it, not checked on the DNA. TRBV21-1 is termed a pseudogene. Source material: naive CD8+ T cells sorted from blood. The CDR3 nucleotides read TGTGCCAGCAGCAAAGACGGGACAGGACTAGCGGGAGGGACCGGGGAGCTGTTTTTT. It specifies CASSKDGTGLAGGTGELFF.